The rows below give T cell receptor beta chains drawn from one sample of a study of CD8 T cells in Susac syndrome. TCRdb recomputed calls from the immunoSEQ multiplex PCR reads with MiXCR, one row per CDR3 protein. The sample yields 84,000 or so distinct CDR3 sequences, over 85% seen once. Sequenced input: CD8+ T cells from PBMCs. These receptors all come from a human donor with Susac syndrome. Each CDR3 is given with its conserved first and last residue. Fields, in order: CDR3 protein, CDR3 DNA, D gene, V gene, J gene, clone size. D genes are given only for firm matches. Clone size appears in some rows only: once, few, many, or a class for an expanded clone.

CDR3 protein: CASSGYPGQGSYEQYF; CDR3 DNA: TGTGCCAGCAGCGGATACCCGGGACAGGGATCCTACGAGCAGTACTTC; D gene: TRBD1; V gene: TRBV9; J gene: TRBJ2-7; clone size: .
CDR3 protein: CSARGPPGMTEAFF; CDR3 DNA: TGCAGTGCTAGAGGGCCCCCGGGGATGACTGAAGCTTTCTTT; D gene: .; V gene: TRBV20-1; J gene: TRBJ1-1; clone size: .
CDR3 protein: CASSPQRTNEQFF; CDR3 DNA: TGTGCCAGCAGCCCGCAACGGACCAATGAGCAGTTCTTC; D gene: .; V gene: TRBV7-9; J gene: TRBJ2-1; clone size: .
CDR3 protein: CASSLPGSTDTQYF; CDR3 DNA: TGTGCCAGCAGTTTACCCGGGAGCACAGATACGCAGTATTTT; D gene: .; V gene: TRBV12-3/TRBV12-4; J gene: TRBJ2-3; clone size: few
CDR3 protein: CASSQYSGTGFSSGANVLTF; CDR3 DNA: TGCGCCAGCAGCCAATACTCCGGGACAGGGTTTAGCTCTGGGGCCAACGTCCTGACTTTC; D gene: TRBD1; V gene: TRBV4-3; J gene: TRBJ2-6; clone size: .
CDR3 protein: CASSSSGTDNEKLFF; CDR3 DNA: TGTGCCAGCAGCTCCTCCGGGACAGACAATGAAAAACTGTTTTTT; D gene: TRBD1; V gene: TRBV9; J gene: TRBJ1-4; clone size: .
CDR3 protein: CASEWGFTGELFF; CDR3 DNA: TGTGCCAGTGAATGGGGTTTCACCGGGGAGCTGTTTTTT; D gene: .; V gene: TRBV2; J gene: TRBJ2-2; clone size: few
CDR3 protein: CASSLTGGPSYNEQFF; CDR3 DNA: TGTGCCAGCAGTTTAACGGGAGGGCCGAGCTACAATGAGCAGTTCTTC; D gene: TRBD2; V gene: TRBV27; J gene: TRBJ2-1; clone size: .
CDR3 protein: CASSEAAGGPKNIQYF; CDR3 DNA: TGTGCCAGCAGTGAAGCGGCGGGGGGTCCCAAAAACATTCAGTACTTC; D gene: TRBD2; V gene: TRBV2; J gene: TRBJ2-4; clone size: .
CDR3 protein: CASSPGGSQPQHF; CDR3 DNA: TGTGCCAGCAGCCCAGGGGGGTCTCAGCCCCAGCATTTT; D gene: TRBD1; V gene: TRBV27; J gene: TRBJ1-5; clone size: .
CDR3 protein: CASSLEQLRYNEQFF; CDR3 DNA: TGTGCCAGCAGCTTAGAGCAACTTCGTTACAATGAGCAGTTCTTC; D gene: .; V gene: TRBV7-2; J gene: TRBJ2-1; clone size: .
CDR3 protein: CASSTGGLMGNEQFF; CDR3 DNA: TGTGCCAGTAGTACAGGGGGACTGATGGGGAATGAGCAGTTCTTC; D gene: .; V gene: TRBV19; J gene: TRBJ2-1; clone size: .
CDR3 protein: CASSSDGTGPEPAGVDAFF; CDR3 DNA: TGTGCCAGCAGCTCAGACGGGACAGGGCCGGAGCCCGCAGGGGTTGACGCTTTCTTT; D gene: TRBD1; V gene: TRBV5-4; J gene: TRBJ1-1; clone size: .
CDR3 protein: CASSQDLALAGVGEQYF; CDR3 DNA: TGTGCCAGCAGCCAAGATTTAGCCCTAGCGGGAGTCGGAGAGCAGTACTTC; D gene: TRBD2; V gene: TRBV3-1; J gene: TRBJ2-7; clone size: .
CDR3 protein: CASSLAGGLRTDTQYF; CDR3 DNA: TGTGCCAGCAGCTTAGCTGGTGGGCTCCGGACAGATACGCAGTATTTT; D gene: .; V gene: TRBV7-9; J gene: TRBJ2-3; clone size: .
CDR3 protein: CASSSTGEAYEQYF; CDR3 DNA: TGTGCCAGCAGCTCAACAGGGGAGGCCTACGAGCAGTACTTC; D gene: .; V gene: TRBV6-2/TRBV6-3; J gene: TRBJ2-7; clone size: .
CDR3 protein: CASSQTSGGLPGANVLTF; CDR3 DNA: TGTGCCAGCAGCCAAACTAGCGGGGGGCTCCCTGGGGCCAACGTCCTGACTTTC; D gene: TRBD2; V gene: TRBV4-2; J gene: TRBJ2-6; clone size: .